Presented here are 25 T cell receptor beta chains from one specimen sequenced in a study of technical replicates of blood from a few donors. Sequenced by immunoSEQ multiplex PCR; TCRdb stores in-frame clones only, minus some. Of about 88,000 clones in the sample, approximately 90% are singletons; the top ten hold under 0.3%. Sequencing was done on a sample of T cells isolated from PBMCs. These receptors all stem from a human donor in good health.

This clone was observed once. The junction shows a germline mismatch at one end, possibly a read error. V and J are TRBV5-4 and TRBJ2-5; D remains unclear. The CDR3 covers 10 residues. Looked up from germline, CDR1 is SGHNT and CDR2 is YYREEE (reference sequence). CDR3 loop: CASSLGRAHF. In DNA form, the CDR3 reads TGTGCCAGCAGCTTGGGTAGAGCACACTTC.

V is TRBV14 and J is TRBJ2-7; D perhaps matches TRBD1 (6 bases). V was shortened by 3 bases and J by 6 bases, with 6 bases between the two germline ends. The germline V gene has CDR1 SGHDN and CDR2 FVKESK. The CDR3 spans 11 residues. DNA of the CDR3: TGTGCCAGCAGCCACAGGGGCGAGCAGTACTTC. Encoded protein: CASSHRGEQYF.

The chain joins TRBV5-1 to TRBJ2-2; 9 nucleotides line up with TRBD2. Trimming removed 4 bases from V and 1 base from J; junction bases left unmatched: 2. Germline V gene data show CDR1 as SGHRS and CDR2 as YFSETQ. The CDR3 extends over 15 amino acids. The CDR3 is CASSKAGGNTGELFF. Here the CDR3 DNA reads TGCGCCAGCAGCAAAGCGGGAGGGAACACCGGGGAGCTGTTTTTT.

The chain joins TRBV4-1 to TRBJ1-1; D ambiguous. Germline V lookup: CDR1 MGHRA, CDR2 YSYEKL. Trimming stripped 4 bases from V and 1 base from J, with 10 bases between. This CDR3 region has 14 residues. CDR3 DNA sequence: TGCGCCAGCAGCCGAGTAACGGGGAACACTGAAGCTTTCTTT. As protein: CASSRVTGNTEAFF.

This clone is a singleton in its sample. The V and J genes are TRBV9 and TRBJ2-4; D might be TRBD1 (6 bases). Trimming shortened V by 3 bases and J by 3 bases, and 10 bases separated the two germline ends. This CDR3 contains 14 residues. From germline, CDR1 is SGDLS and CDR2 YYNGEE. The CDR3 loop reads CASSEQGGKNIQYF. In DNA form, the CDR3 reads TGTGCCAGCAGCGAACAGGGTGGCAAAAACATTCAGTACTTC.

The chain recombines TRBV2 with TRBJ2-3, with TRBD2 matching over 10 bases. The V and J ends lost 4 bases and 1 base, in that order; junction bases with no gene match: 11. There are 18 residues in the CDR3. Germline V lookup: CDR1 SNHLY, CDR2 FYNNEI. The CDR3 region has the DNA TGTGCCAGCAGTGGGTTGGGAGTAGCGGGGGGCCGCACAGATACGCAGTATTTT. Translation gives CASSGLGVAGGRTDTQYF.

V usage is TRBV30 and J usage is TRBJ2-7; tentatively, D is TRBD1 (5 bases). The germline V gene has CDR1 GTSNPN and CDR2 SVGIG (reference sequence). The length of the CDR3 is 12 residues. Trimming shortened V by 2 bases and J by 6 bases, and 11 bases separated the two germline ends. Here the CDR3 reads CAWSPPDSEQYF. The CDR3 nucleotides are TGTGCCTGGAGTCCTCCCGACAGCGAGCAGTACTTC.

The CDR3 loop reads CASSPLAGGLKIYEQYF. The DNA for the CDR3 is TGTGCCAGCAGTCCACTAGCGGGAGGCCTCAAAATCTACGAGCAGTACTTC. The chain employs TRBV2 and TRBJ2-7; 12 bases are a match to TRBD2. The CDR3 extends over 17 amino acids. Per the germline V gene, CDR1 is SNHLY and CDR2 is FYNNEI. The J segment lost 3 bases and the V segment lost 5 bases, leaving 11 bases of the junction unmatched. Using reference TRBV2 and TRBJ2-7 for the parts outside the CDR3, the full variable domain is EPEVTQTPSHQVTQMGQEVILRCVPISNHLYFYWYRQILGQKVEFLVSFYNNEISEKSEIFDDQFSVERPDGSNFTLKIRSTKLEDSAMYFCASSPLAGGLKIYEQYFGPGTRLTVT.

This clone was detected a few times. V is TRBV7-9 and J is TRBJ1-3; D gene uncertain. The germline gives CDR1 SEHNR, CDR2 FQNEAQ (reference sequence). Deletions cut 7 bases from V and 0 bases from J, with 4 bases between. The CDR3 length is 12 residues. The CDR3 is CASTYSGNTIYF. Written as DNA, the CDR3 is TGTGCCAGCACCTACTCTGGAAACACCATATATTTT.

The chain couples TRBV6-5 to TRBJ2-5; D possibly corresponds to TRBD1 (5 bases). This CDR3 has 12 residues. Per germline, CDR1 MNHEY and CDR2 SVGAGI. V gave up 7 bases and J gave up 5 bases, with 11 bases separating them. CDR3: CASTNGAETQYF. DNA for the CDR3: TGTGCCAGCACCAATGGGGCGGAGACCCAGTACTTC.

This chain links TRBV15 with TRBJ1-1; D call uncertain. V was shortened by 4 bases and J by 0 bases, with 6 bases between the two germline ends. The CDR3 totals 13 residues. The V gene's germline CDR1 is LNHNV and CDR2 YYDKDF (reference sequence). The CDR3 loop is CATSNFMNTEAFF. The CDR3 DNA is TGTGCCACCAGCAACTTTATGAACACTGAAGCTTTCTTT.

The CDR3 region has the DNA TGTGCCAGCAGCTATGCCGGGACACCGGACAGCTACACCTTC. Its protein is CASSYAGTPDSYTF. V gene TRBV7-6 combines with J gene TRBJ1-2; D might be TRBD1 (6 bases). V was trimmed by 4 bases and J by 9 bases, leaving 18 bases between them. Germline CDR1 reads SGHVS; CDR2 reads FNYEAQ. This CDR3 comprises 14 residues.

This sequence joins TRBV5-1 and TRBJ1-1, with 9 bases fitting TRBD1. The CDR3 totals 15 residues. The V gene's germline CDR1 is SGHRS and CDR2 YFSETQ. The V gene end was trimmed by 4 bases and the J gene end by 4 bases; junction bases not matched to a gene: 8. CDR3 protein: CASSTRTGVVTEAFF. The CDR3 region has the DNA TGCGCCAGCAGCACCAGGACAGGGGTTGTCACTGAAGCTTTCTTT.

J is TRBJ1-5 and V is TRBV7-9; TRBD1 matches 9 bases. The CDR3 covers 19 residues. Per germline, CDR1 SEHNR and CDR2 FQNEAQ (reference sequence). V trimming: 4 bases; J trimming: 3 bases; junction bases outside the gene matches: 16. The CDR3 sequence: CASSSQRAGDRVLNQPQHF. DNA of the CDR3: TGTGCCAGCAGCTCCCAAAGGGCTGGGGACAGGGTCCTCAATCAGCCCCAGCATTTT. Complete variable domain (other parts from reference TRBV7-9 and TRBJ1-5): DTGVSQNPRHKITKRGQNVTFRCDPISEHNRLYWYRQTLGQGPEFLTYFQNEAQLEKSRLLSDRFSAERPKGSFSTLEIQRTEQGDSAMYLCASSSQRAGDRVLNQPQHFGDGTRLSIL.

This chain joins TRBV11-3 and TRBJ2-6, with 9 positions matching TRBD1. Germline-derived CDR1 and CDR2 are SGHNT and YENEEA. The CDR3 has 16 amino acids. The J segment lost 3 bases and the V segment lost 5 bases, leaving 5 bases of the junction unmatched. The chain's CDR3 is CASSPTGGFGANVLTF. The CDR3 DNA sequence: TGTGCCAGCAGCCCAACAGGGGGCTTTGGGGCCAACGTCCTGACTTTC.

This sequence joins TRBV27 and TRBJ1-3, with a tentative D call TRBD1 (6 bases). CDR3 length equals 17 residues. V lost 7 bases and J 4 bases, leaving 23 bases between the germline ends. Germline V CDR1 and CDR2: MNHEY, SMNVEV (reference sequence). The DNA for the CDR3 is TGTGCCAGCACCACAACCAGCAGGGGCCCTCGAGGAAACACCATATATTTT. Protein product: CASTTTSRGPRGNTIYF.

This chain uses TRBV12-5 with TRBJ1-1; the match to TRBD1 covers 8 bases. The CDR3 runs 17 residues. The V gene's germline CDR1 is LGHNT and CDR2 FRNRAP. The V gene end was trimmed by 2 bases and the J gene end by 5 bases; junction bases not matched to a gene: 13. DNA for the CDR3: TGTGCTAGTGGTTTGAAGGTTGGGCAGGGGGCGCGTACTGAAGCTTTCTTT. Protein: CASGLKVGQGARTEAFF.

The rearrangement links TRBV4-2 to TRBJ1-3; maybe TRBD1 (6 bases). Germline CDR1 LGHNA, CDR2 YNFKEQ. Trimming took off 7 bases at V and 0 bases at J, with 22 bases between the two ends. The CDR3 extends over 18 amino acids. CDR3 nucleotide sequence: TGTGCCAGCACCAATACATTACAGGGAACTAGCTCTGGAAACACCATATATTTT. Amino acids: CASTNTLQGTSSGNTIYF.

The rearrangement links TRBV5-1 to TRBJ1-3, with D possibly matching TRBD1 (5 bases). The germline CDR1 and CDR2 sequences are SGHRS and YFSETQ. V was cut by 7 bases and J by 4 bases, with 30 bases left in between. The CDR3 length is 19 residues. The DNA of the CDR3 is TGCGCCAGCGTTGGGATGAAGTCCAGCGTCTGGGGCCGAGGAAACACCATATATTTT. Translated, it gives CASVGMKSSVWGRGNTIYF.

This chain links TRBV5-1 with TRBJ2-3, with TRBD2 matching over 8 bases. The CDR3 runs 17 residues. Germline V gene sequence: CDR1 SGHRS, CDR2 YFSETQ. V was clipped by 0 bases and J by 3 bases; unmatched bases: 9. The CDR3 here is CASSLAVLAEVTDTQYF. As DNA, the CDR3 is TGCGCCAGCAGCTTGGCCGTACTAGCGGAGGTTACAGATACGCAGTATTTT.

CDR3 region: CASSLNGGSPVTEAFF. The CDR3 coding sequence is TGTGCCAGCAGCTTAAATGGAGGGTCCCCGGTCACTGAAGCTTTCTTT. This chain connects TRBV7-6 to TRBJ1-1; D ambiguous. Trimming left V 2 bases short and J 4 bases short, with 17 bases between. The CDR3 spans 16 residues. CDR1 SGHVS and CDR2 FNYEAQ come from the germline V gene.

The V gene is TRBV18, the J gene TRBJ1-3; possible D gene TRBD1, 6 bases. V lost 3 bases and J 2 bases, leaving 17 bases between the germline ends. The CDR3 contains 17 residues. CDR1 is KGHSH and CDR2 is LQKENI in the germline V gene. The CDR3 coding sequence is TGTGCCAGCTCACCCCAAACTAGGGGGAATCCTGGAAACACCATATATTTT. The encoded protein is CASSPQTRGNPGNTIYF.

The sample holds one count of this clone. This chain links TRBV28 with TRBJ1-2; possibly TRBD1 for D (6 bases). V gave up 5 bases and J gave up 2 bases, with 12 bases separating them. From germline, CDR1 is MDHEN and CDR2 SYDVKM. This CDR3 is 14 amino acids long. The CDR3 bases are TGTGCCAGCAGTCCACAGGGTATAAACTATGGCTACACCTTC. It codes for CASSPQGINYGYTF.

The rearrangement joins TRBV10-1 to TRBJ2-1, with 7 positions matching TRBD1. The CDR3 has 19 residues. Germline-derived CDR1 and CDR2 are WNHNN and SYGVQD (reference sequence). The J segment lost 4 bases and the V segment lost 11 bases, leaving 26 bases of the junction unmatched. The CDR3 loop is CAGGNRDSLQTLTYNEQFF. The CDR3, as DNA: TGCGCCGGAGGTAACCGGGACAGTCTACAAACCCTTACGTACAATGAGCAGTTCTTC.

The chain links TRBV29-1 to TRBJ2-7, with D perhaps matching TRBD2 (6 bases). The CDR3 is made up of 12 amino acids. Per germline, CDR1 SQVTM and CDR2 ANQGSEA. V dropped 3 bases and J dropped 5 bases, with 11 bases sitting between them. The CDR3 reads CSVELAGNEQYF. CDR3 bases: TGCAGCGTTGAGTTGGCGGGGAACGAGCAGTACTTC.